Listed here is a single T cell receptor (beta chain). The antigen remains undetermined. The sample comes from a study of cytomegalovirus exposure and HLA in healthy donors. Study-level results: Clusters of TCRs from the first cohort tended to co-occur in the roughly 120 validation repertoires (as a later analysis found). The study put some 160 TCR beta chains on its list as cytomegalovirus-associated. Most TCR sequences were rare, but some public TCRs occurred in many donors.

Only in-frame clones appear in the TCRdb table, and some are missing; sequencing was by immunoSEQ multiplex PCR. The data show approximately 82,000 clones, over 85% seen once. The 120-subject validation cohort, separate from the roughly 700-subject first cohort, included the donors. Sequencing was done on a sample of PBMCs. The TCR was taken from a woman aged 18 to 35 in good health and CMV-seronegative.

CDR3 bases: TGTGCCAGCAGCTTTAGTGAGGCTAATGAAAAACTGTTTTTT. This gives the protein CASSFSEANEKLFF. The chain joins TRBV7-9 to TRBJ1-4; D remains ambiguous. Per the germline V gene, CDR1 is SEHNR and CDR2 is FQNEAQ (reference sequence). The V and J ends lost 3 bases and 3 bases respectively, with 8 bases between them. The CDR3 loop spans 14 amino acids.